This TCR beta chain was recorded in a study of shared clonotypes between healthy human individuals. Findings and limits, study-wide: A handful of donors showed sharing of approximately 4.7% of naive CD4 clonotypes.

Germline CDR1 reads DFQATT; CDR2 reads SNEGSKA (reference sequence). The length of the CDR3 is 10 residues. V lost 3 bases to trimming and J lost 7 bases, with 4 bases between them. Healthy HIV-negative adults with no recent acute infections or vaccinations were recruited as donors. On this clone: Its target is not known. The sample holds other DNA sequences that translate to the same CDR3.

Clones were sequenced by immunoSEQ multiplex PCR, and TCRdb holds only the in-frame ones, with some missing. The profile shows about 1.5 million clones, 95% to 99% of them singletons. The TCR sequence derives from a young man in good health. The rearrangement joins TRBV20-1 to TRBJ2-1; D is ambiguous. Specimen: naive CD4+ T cells sorted from blood. Subset given: CD45RA+ positively selected. DNA for the CDR3: TGCAGTGCTAGGCAGAATGAGCAGTTCTTC. Protein sequence: CSARQNEQFF.